This entry features one TCR beta chain sequence. The V and J ends lost 2 bases and 5 bases respectively, with 10 bases between them. The CDR3 extends over 13 amino acids. The germline V gene encodes CDR1 MNHEY and CDR2 SVGAGI. This entry comes from a study of T cell changes during pregnancy in multiple sclerosis. Profiling relied on immunoSEQ multiplex PCR, and the TCRdb table lists in-frame clones only, not all of them. The sample has tens of thousands of clones; around 92% are singletons. This chain joins TRBV6-5 and TRBJ2-7; D is perhaps TRBD1 (6 bases). The sample in question was peripheral blood, obtained before pregnancy. The source is a female donor with multiple sclerosis, enrolled in a pregnancy study. DNA for the CDR3: TGTGCCAGCAGTTACCTCCCAGGGGACGAGCAGTACTTC. It codes for CASSYLPGDEQYF.